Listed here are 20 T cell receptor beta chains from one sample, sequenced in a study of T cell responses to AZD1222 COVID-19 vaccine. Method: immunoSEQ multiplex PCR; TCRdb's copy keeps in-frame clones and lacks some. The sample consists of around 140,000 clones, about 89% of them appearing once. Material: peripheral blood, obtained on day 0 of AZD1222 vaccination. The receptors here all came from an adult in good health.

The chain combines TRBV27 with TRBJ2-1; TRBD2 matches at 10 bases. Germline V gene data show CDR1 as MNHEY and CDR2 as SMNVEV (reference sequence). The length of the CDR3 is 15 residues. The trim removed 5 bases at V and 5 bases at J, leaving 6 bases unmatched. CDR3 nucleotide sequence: TGTGCCAGCAGTGCCAGCGGGAGGGATCACAATGAGCAGTTCTTC. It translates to CASSASGRDHNEQFF.

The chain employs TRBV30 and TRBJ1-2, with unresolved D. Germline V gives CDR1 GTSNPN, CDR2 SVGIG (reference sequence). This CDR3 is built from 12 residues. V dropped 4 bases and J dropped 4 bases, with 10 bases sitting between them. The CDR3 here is CAWNRASYGYTF. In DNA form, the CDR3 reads TGTGCCTGGAATCGGGCCTCCTATGGCTACACCTTC.

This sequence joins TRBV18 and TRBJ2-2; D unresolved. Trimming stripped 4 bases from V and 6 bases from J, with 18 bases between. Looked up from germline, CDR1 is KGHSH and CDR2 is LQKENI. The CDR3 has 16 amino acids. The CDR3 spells CASSQERVGYAGELFF. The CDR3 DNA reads TGTGCCAGCTCACAGGAAAGAGTGGGGTACGCCGGGGAGCTGTTTTTT.

CDR3 DNA: TGTGCCAGCAGGGTTTGGGGTAGCAGCAATCAGCCCCAGCATTTT. Its translation is CASRVWGSSNQPQHF. The rearrangement links TRBV28 to TRBJ1-5; D is ambiguous. Germline CDR1 reads MDHEN; CDR2 reads SYDVKM. This CDR3 is 15 amino acids long. Trimming took 6 bases from V and 1 from J, leaving 13 bases between them.

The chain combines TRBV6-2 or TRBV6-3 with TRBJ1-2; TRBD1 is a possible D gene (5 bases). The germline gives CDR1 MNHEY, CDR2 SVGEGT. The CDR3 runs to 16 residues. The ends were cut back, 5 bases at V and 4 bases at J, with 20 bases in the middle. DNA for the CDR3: TGTGCCAGCAGTCTTACCGATCTGGGGGACCCCTATGGCTACACCTTC. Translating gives CASSLTDLGDPYGYTF.

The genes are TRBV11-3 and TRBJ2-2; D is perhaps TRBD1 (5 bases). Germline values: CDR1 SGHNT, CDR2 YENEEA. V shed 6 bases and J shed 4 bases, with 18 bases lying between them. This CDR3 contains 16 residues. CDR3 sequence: CASSREQAIPTGELFF. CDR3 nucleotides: TGTGCCAGCAGTCGCGAACAGGCCATCCCCACCGGGGAGCTGTTTTTT.

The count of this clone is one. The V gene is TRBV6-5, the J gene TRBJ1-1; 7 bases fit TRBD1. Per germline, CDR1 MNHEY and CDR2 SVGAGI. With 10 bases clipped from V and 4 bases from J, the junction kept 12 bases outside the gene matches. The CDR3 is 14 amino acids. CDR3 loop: CATVSDRLLTEAFF. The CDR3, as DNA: TGTGCCACCGTATCGGACAGGCTCCTCACTGAAGCTTTCTTT.

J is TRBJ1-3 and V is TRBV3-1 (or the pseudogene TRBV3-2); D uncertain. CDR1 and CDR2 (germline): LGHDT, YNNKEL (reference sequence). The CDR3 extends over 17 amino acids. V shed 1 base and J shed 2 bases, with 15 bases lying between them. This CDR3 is CASSQVLAGLAGNTIYF. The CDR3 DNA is TGTGCCAGCAGCCAAGTATTGGCGGGCCTCGCTGGAAACACCATATATTTT.

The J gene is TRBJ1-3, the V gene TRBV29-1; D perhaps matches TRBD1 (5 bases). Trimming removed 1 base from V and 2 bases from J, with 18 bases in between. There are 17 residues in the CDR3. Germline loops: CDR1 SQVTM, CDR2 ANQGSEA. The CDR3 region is CSVEGGLGGATGNTIYF. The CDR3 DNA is TGCAGCGTTGAAGGCGGGTTGGGTGGGGCCACTGGAAACACCATATATTTT.

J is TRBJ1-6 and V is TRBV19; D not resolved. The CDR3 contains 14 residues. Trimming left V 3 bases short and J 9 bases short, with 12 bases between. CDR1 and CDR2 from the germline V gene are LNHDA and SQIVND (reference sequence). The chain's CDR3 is CASSIPGRSSPLHF. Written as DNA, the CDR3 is TGTGCCAGTAGTATCCCAGGACGGTCTTCACCCCTCCACTTT.

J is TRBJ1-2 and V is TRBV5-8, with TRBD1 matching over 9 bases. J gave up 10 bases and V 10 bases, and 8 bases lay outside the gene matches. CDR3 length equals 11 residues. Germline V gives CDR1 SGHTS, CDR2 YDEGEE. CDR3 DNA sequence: TGTGCCGAGGGGGACAGGGCGGCCTACACCTTC. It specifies CAEGDRAAYTF.

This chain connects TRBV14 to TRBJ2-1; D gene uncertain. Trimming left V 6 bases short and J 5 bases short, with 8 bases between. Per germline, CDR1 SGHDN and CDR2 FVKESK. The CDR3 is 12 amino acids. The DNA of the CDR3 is TGTGCCAGCAGTTTGGGAAACAATGAGCAGTTCTTC. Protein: CASSLGNNEQFF.

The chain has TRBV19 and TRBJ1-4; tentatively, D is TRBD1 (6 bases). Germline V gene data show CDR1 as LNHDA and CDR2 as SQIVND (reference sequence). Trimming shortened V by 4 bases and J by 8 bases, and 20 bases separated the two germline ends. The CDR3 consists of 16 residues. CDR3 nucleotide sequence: TGTGCCAGTAGTACCCGAATGACAGGTGGGAGAGAAAAACTGTTTTTT. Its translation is CASSTRMTGGREKLFF.

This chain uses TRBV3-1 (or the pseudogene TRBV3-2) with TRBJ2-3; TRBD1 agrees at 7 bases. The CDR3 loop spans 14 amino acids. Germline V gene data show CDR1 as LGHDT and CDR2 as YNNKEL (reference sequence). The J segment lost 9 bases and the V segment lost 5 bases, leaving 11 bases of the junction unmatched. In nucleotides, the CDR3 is TGTGCCAGCAGCGATGGACAGGTCGGTGGCACGCAGTATTTT. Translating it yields CASSDGQVGGTQYF.

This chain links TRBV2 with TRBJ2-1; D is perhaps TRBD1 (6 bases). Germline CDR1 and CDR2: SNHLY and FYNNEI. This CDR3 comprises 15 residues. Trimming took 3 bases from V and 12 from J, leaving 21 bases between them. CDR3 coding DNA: TGTGCCAGCAGTGATGAACAGGGCAATTTAGGACGGCAGTTCTTC. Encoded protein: CASSDEQGNLGRQFF.

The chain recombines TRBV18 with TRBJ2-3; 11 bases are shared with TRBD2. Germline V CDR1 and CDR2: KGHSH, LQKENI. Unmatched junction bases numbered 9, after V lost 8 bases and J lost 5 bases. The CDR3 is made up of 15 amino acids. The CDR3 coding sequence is TGTGCCAGCACAGACCGAGGACTAGCGGGAGATACGCAGTATTTT. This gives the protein CASTDRGLAGDTQYF.

The CDR3 DNA follows: TGTGCCAGCAGTTTAAAGACCCTAACTAACTATGGCTACACCTTC. Its translation is CASSLKTLTNYGYTF. The V gene is TRBV28, the J gene TRBJ1-2, with unresolved D. V lost 2 bases, J lost 0 bases, and 10 bases lay in between. CDR1 is MDHEN and CDR2 is SYDVKM in the germline V gene. The CDR3 contains 15 residues.

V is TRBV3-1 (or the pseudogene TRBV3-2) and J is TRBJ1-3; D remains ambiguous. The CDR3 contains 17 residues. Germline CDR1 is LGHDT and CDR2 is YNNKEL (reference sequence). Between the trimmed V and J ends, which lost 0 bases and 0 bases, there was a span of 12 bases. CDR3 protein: CASSQDLRHFSGNTIYF. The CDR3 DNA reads TGTGCCAGCAGCCAAGATCTCCGGCACTTCTCTGGAAACACCATATATTTT.

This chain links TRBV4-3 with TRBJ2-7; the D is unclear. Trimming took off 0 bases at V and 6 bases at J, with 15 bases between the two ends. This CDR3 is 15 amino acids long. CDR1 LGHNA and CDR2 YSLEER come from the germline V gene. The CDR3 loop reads CASSQDCPRPPEQYF. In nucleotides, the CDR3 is TGCGCCAGCAGCCAAGATTGTCCTCGTCCCCCCGAGCAGTACTTC.

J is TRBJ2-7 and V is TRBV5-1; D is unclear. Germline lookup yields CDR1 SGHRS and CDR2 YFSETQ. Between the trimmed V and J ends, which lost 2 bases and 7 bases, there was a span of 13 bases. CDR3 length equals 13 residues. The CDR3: CASSFGSQSEQYF. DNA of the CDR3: TGCGCCAGCAGCTTTGGATCCCAGTCGGAGCAGTACTTC. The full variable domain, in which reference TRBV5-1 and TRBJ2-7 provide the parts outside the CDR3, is KAGVTQTPRYLIKTRGQQVTLSCSPISGHRSVSWYQQTPGQGLQFLFEYFSETQRNKGNFPGRFSGRQFSNSRSEMNVSTLELGDSALYLCASSFGSQSEQYFGPGTRLTVT.